This T cell receptor (beta chain) was documented in a study of human T cells and chemical hapten exposure. There are a few counts of this clonotype. Time point in this sample: patch test 3, about 24 weeks after DPC sensitization. Specified treatment: therapeutic diphenylcyclopropenone sensitization with weekly scalp DPC. Separate cDNA molecules received unique molecular identifiers, which the library attached to them. Each CDR3 protein is one row after TCRdb ran MiXCR on the RACE reads. The sample shows roughly 100,000 distinct CDR3 sequences, under 40% of them seen only once. This TCR was recovered from a man aged 35-49 years with alopecia areata. Some clones in this sample may be carry-over from other donors' samples. Sequencing used whole blood, obtained in connection with sensitization to the hapten diphenylcyclopropenone (DPC).

CDR3 DNA sequence: TGTGCCAGCAGTCACGGGACTAGCGGGAGAGTCGATACGCAGTATTTT. Protein sequence: CASSHGTSGRVDTQYF. The rearrangement uses TRBV5-5 and TRBJ2-3; 14 bases are shared with TRBD2. V lost 5 bases to trimming and J lost 6 bases; unmatched junction nucleotides: 8. The germline V gene has CDR1 SGHKS and CDR2 YYEKEE (reference sequence). The CDR3 totals 16 residues.